These 10 T cell receptor beta chains share one sample of origin, sequenced in a study of siplizumab effects on memory and regulatory T cells. Libraries were prepared by immunoSEQ multiplex PCR; TCRdb keeps only in-frame clonotypes and omits some of them. The sample records some 97,000 clones, approximately 91% being singletons. Sequencing was performed on CD4+ T cells sorted from blood. These receptors were taken from a human donor in good health. Some clones in this sample may be carry-over from other donors' samples.

The chain employs TRBV28 and TRBJ2-7, with D possibly called TRBD1 or TRBD2 (5 bases each). The CDR3 sequence is 15 residues long. V lost 3 bases and J lost 1, with 13 bases in between. The germline V gene encodes CDR1 MDHEN and CDR2 SYDVKM. The CDR3 here is CASSFGGTRSYEQYF. The CDR3 nucleotides read TGTGCCAGCAGTTTTGGTGGGACGAGGTCCTACGAGCAGTACTTC.

This chain connects TRBV4-2 to TRBJ2-5; D not certain. Germline lookup yields CDR1 LGHNA and CDR2 YNFKEQ. V lost 1 base and J lost 3, with 9 bases in between. The CDR3 has 14 residues. This CDR3 reads CASSQGAPEETQYF. The CDR3 bases are TGTGCCAGCAGCCAAGGGGCCCCAGAAGAGACCCAGTACTTC.

J is TRBJ2-4 and V is TRBV4-1; no reliable D call. Between the trimmed V and J ends, which lost 4 bases and 1 base, there was a span of 8 bases. Germline V CDR1 and CDR2: MGHRA, YSYEKL. This CDR3 has 14 amino acids. Written as DNA, the CDR3 is TGCGCCAGCAGCCGACCGAATGCCAAAAACATTCAGTACTTC. This encodes CASSRPNAKNIQYF.

The chain is built from TRBV5-4 and TRBJ2-5; D possibly matches TRBD1 or TRBD2 (5 bases each). With the DNA end fitting TRBJ2-7 better, the J assignment may be wrong. From germline, CDR1 is SGHNT and CDR2 YYREEE (reference sequence). The CDR3 totals 15 residues. CDR3 nucleotide sequence: TGTGCCAGCAGCGGGGACGCCCTCAGCTCCTACGAGCAGTACTTC. Protein product: CASSGDALSSYEQYF.

This chain joins TRBV7-3 and TRBJ2-1; D assignment may be TRBD1 or TRBD2 (5 bases each). Trimming cost V 1 base and J 7 bases, with 11 bases left between them. The CDR3 contains 14 residues. The germline V gene encodes CDR1 SGHTA and CDR2 FQGTGA. The DNA for the CDR3 is TGTGCCAGCAGCTTAAGTGGGACCCCAAATGAGCAGTTCTTC. Protein sequence: CASSLSGTPNEQFF. The full variable domain, in which reference TRBV7-3 and TRBJ2-1 provide the parts outside the CDR3, is GAGVSQTPSNKVTEKGKYVELRCDPISGHTALYWYRQSLGQGPEFLIYFQGTGAADDSGLPNDRFFAVRPEGSVSTLKIQRTERGDSAVYLCASSLSGTPNEQFFGPGTRLTVL.

This chain connects TRBV10-2 to TRBJ2-1; TRBD2 matches at 11 bases. CDR1 and CDR2 from the germline V gene are WSHSY and SAAADI. This CDR3 contains 15 residues. J lost 2 bases, V lost 8 bases, and 5 bases had no gene match. The DNA for the CDR3 is TGCGCCAGCTCGAGTAGCGGGAGGGCCTACAATGAGCAGTTCTTC. As protein: CASSSSGRAYNEQFF.

The J gene is TRBJ2-1, the V gene TRBV2, with TRBD2 matching 11 bases. There are 14 residues in the CDR3. J was trimmed by 10 bases and V by 6 bases; bases with no gene match: 8. CDR1 SNHLY and CDR2 FYNNEI come from the germline V gene. The CDR3 sequence is CASSPRLAGWEQFF. As DNA, the CDR3 is TGTGCCAGCAGCCCCCGACTAGCGGGATGGGAGCAGTTCTTC.

The gene calls are TRBV5-1 and TRBJ2-5, with 14 bases that match TRBD2. J lost 2 bases, V lost 0 bases, and 0 bases had no gene match. This CDR3 spans 16 amino acids. CDR1 and CDR2 from the germline V gene are SGHRS and YFSETQ. CDR3 sequence (DNA): TGCGCCAGCAGCTTGGGACTAGCGGGAGGGCAAGAGACCCAGTACTTC. Amino acids: CASSLGLAGGQETQYF. Complete variable domain (other parts from reference TRBV5-1 and TRBJ2-5): KAGVTQTPRYLIKTRGQQVTLSCSPISGHRSVSWYQQTPGQGLQFLFEYFSETQRNKGNFPGRFSGRQFSNSRSEMNVSTLELGDSALYLCASSLGLAGGQETQYFGPGTRLLVL.

The chain has TRBV19 and TRBJ1-5, with no clear D. This CDR3 spans 13 amino acids. Deletions cut 5 bases from V and 2 bases from J, with 7 bases between. Looked up from germline, CDR1 is LNHDA and CDR2 is SQIVND (reference sequence). CDR3 sequence reads: CASSVRGNQPQHF. The CDR3 region has the DNA TGTGCCAGTAGTGTGAGGGGCAATCAGCCCCAGCATTTT.

The chain has TRBV29-1 and TRBJ2-5; 7 bases are shared with TRBD1. V shed 6 bases, J shed 1 base, and the junction held 5 bases outside the gene matches. Germline CDR1 is SQVTM and CDR2 is ANQGSEA. This CDR3 is built from 13 residues. The CDR3 spells CSVGQQIQETQYF. CDR3 nucleotides: TGCAGCGTGGGACAGCAGATCCAAGAGACCCAGTACTTC.